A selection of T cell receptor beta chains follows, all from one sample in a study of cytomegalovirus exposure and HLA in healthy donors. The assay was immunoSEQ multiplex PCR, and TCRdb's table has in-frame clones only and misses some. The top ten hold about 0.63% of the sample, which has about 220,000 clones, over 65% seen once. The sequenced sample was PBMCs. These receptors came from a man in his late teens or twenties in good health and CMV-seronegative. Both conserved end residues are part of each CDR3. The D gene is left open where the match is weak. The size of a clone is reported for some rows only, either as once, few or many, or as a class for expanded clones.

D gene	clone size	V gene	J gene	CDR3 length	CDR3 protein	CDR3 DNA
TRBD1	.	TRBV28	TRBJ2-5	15	CASSSRDRVQETQYF	TGTGCCAGCAGTTCCCGGGACAGGGTTCAAGAGACCCAGTACTTC
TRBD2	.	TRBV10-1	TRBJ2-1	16	CASSGGTRGTASEQFF	TGCGCCAGCAGTGGGGGGACTAGGGGCACAGCAAGTGAGCAGTTCTTC
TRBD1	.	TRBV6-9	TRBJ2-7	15	CAPDLTGLVSYEQYF	TGTGCCCCTGACTTGACAGGGCTTGTTTCCTACGAGCAGTACTTC
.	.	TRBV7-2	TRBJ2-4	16	CASSLVSGGASNIQYF	TGTGCCAGCAGCTTAGTATCGGGGGGCGCATCGAACATTCAGTACTTC
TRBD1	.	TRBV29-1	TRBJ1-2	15	CSASGLTGPLYGYTF	TGCAGCGCCAGCGGACTGACAGGGCCCCTCTATGGCTACACCTTC
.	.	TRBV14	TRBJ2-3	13	CASSQDLTDTQYF	TGTGCCAGCAGCCAAGATCTCACAGATACGCAGTATTTT
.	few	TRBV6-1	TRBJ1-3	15	CASSEKVLSGNTIYF	TGTGCCAGCAGTGAAAAGGTACTATCTGGAAACACCATATATTTT
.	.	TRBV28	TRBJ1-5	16	CASGRGITRADGAQHF	TGTGCCAGCGGCCGCGGGATAACACGGGCAGATGGGGCCCAGCATTTT
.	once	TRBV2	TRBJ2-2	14	CASRYSGNTGELFF	TGTGCCAGCAGGTATAGCGGGAACACCGGGGAGCTGTTTTTT
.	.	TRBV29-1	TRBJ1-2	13	CSVLGRWGDGYTF	TGCAGCGTTTTAGGCAGGTGGGGCGATGGCTACACCTTC
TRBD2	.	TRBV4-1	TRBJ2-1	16	CASSQRTSGNYNEQFF	TGCGCCAGCAGCCAGAGGACTAGCGGAAATTACAATGAGCAGTTCTTC
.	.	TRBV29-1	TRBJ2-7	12	CSVDGVTYEQYF	TGCAGCGTTGATGGAGTTACCTACGAGCAGTACTTC
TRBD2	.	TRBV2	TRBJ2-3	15	CASSERTSVPDTQYF	TGTGCCAGCAGTGAACGGACTAGCGTTCCAGATACGCAGTATTTT
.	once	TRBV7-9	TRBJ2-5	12	CASRAAQETQYF	TGTGCCAGCAGGGCGGCCCAAGAGACCCAGTACTTC
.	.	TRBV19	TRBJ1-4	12	CASSRLGGQQFF	TGTGCCAGTAGTAGGCTTGGAGGACAGCAGTTTTTT
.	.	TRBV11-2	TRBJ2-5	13	CASSLAGGETQYF	TGTGCCAGCAGCTTAGCAGGGGGGGAGACCCAGTACTTC
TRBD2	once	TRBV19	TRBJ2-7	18	CASSIWGLAKKKIYEQYF	TGTGCCAGTAGTATATGGGGACTAGCTAAAAAGAAAATCTACGAGCAGTACTTC
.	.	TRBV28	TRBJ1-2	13	CASSPQGSYGYTF	TGTGCCAGCAGTCCACAGGGATCCTATGGCTACACCTTC
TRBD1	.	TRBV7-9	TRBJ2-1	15	CASSRPDRAIREQFF	TGTGCCAGCAGCCGCCCTGACAGGGCCATACGTGAGCAGTTCTTC
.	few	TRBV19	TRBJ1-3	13	CASSQNLGNTIYF	TGTGCCAGTAGTCAGAACCTTGGAAACACCATATATTTT
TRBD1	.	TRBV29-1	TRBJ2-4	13	CSGTGARLDIQYF	TGCAGCGGTACAGGGGCTAGGCTCGACATTCAGTACTTC
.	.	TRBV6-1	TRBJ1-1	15	CASTTTNRGGTEAFF	TGTGCCAGCACCACTACGAATCGAGGTGGAACTGAAGCTTTCTTT
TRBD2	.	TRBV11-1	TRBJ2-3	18	CASSSRSGRVWGTDTQYF	TGTGCCAGCAGCTCTAGGAGCGGGAGGGTATGGGGCACAGATACGCAGTATTTT
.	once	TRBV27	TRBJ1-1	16	CASSLLDSLGNTEAFF	TGTGCCAGCAGTTTACTGGACAGCTTGGGAAACACTGAAGCTTTCTTT
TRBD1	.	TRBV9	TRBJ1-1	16	CASNVKAGQGFPEAFF	TGTGCCAGCAACGTTAAAGCCGGACAGGGTTTCCCTGAAGCTTTCTTT
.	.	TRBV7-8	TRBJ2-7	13	CASSLASAYEQYF	TGTGCCAGCAGCTTAGCGTCAGCCTACGAGCAGTACTTC
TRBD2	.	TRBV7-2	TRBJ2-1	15	CASSFTSGVYNEQFF	TGTGCCAGCAGCTTTACTAGCGGGGTATACAATGAGCAGTTCTTC
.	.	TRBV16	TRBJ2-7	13	CASSQSAGNEQYF	TGTGCCAGCAGCCAATCAGCAGGGAACGAGCAGTACTTC
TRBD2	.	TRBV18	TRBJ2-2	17	CASSPPSGRDQSGELFF	TGTGCCAGCTCACCACCAAGCGGGAGGGACCAATCCGGGGAGCTGTTTTTT
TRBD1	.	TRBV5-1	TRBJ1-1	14	CASSHRDRLNEAFF	TGCGCCAGCAGCCACCGGGACAGGCTTAATGAAGCTTTCTTT
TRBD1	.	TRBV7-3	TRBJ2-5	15	CASSSRTGGRETQYF	TGTGCCAGCAGCTCCAGAACAGGGGGCAGGGAGACCCAGTACTTC
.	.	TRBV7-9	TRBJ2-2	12	CASSFSTGELFF	TGTGCCAGCAGCTTTTCAACCGGGGAGCTGTTTTTT
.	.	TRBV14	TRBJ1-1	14	CASSQEASGTEAFF	TGTGCCAGCAGCCAAGAGGCATCTGGCACTGAAGCTTTCTTT
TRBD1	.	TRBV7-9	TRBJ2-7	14	CASSLSGQSYEQYF	TGTGCCAGCAGCCTCTCGGGACAGTCATACGAGCAGTACTTC
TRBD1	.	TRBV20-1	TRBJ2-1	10	CSAARDRSFF	TGCAGTGCTGCCCGGGACAGGTCGTTCTTC
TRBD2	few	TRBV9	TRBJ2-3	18	CASSVDQLAGLSTDTQYF	TGTGCCAGCAGCGTAGACCAATTAGCGGGACTCAGCACAGATACGCAGTATTTT
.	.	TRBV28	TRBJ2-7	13	CASSTPGHGVWYF	TGTGCCAGCAGTACGCCGGGACACGGGGTATGGTACTTC
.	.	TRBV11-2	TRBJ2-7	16	CASSYDRTTLGYEQYF	TGTGCCAGCAGCTATGACAGGACAACATTAGGCTACGAGCAGTACTTC
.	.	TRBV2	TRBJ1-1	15	CASSEIGAGNTEAFF	TGTGCCAGCTCCGAAATTGGGGCAGGGAACACTGAAGCTTTCTTT
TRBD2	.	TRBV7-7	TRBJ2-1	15	CASSLGLAGNNEQFF	TGTGCTAGCAGCTTAGGGTTAGCGGGAAACAATGAGCAGTTCTTC
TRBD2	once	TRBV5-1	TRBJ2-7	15	CASSPGGGLYYEQYF	TGCGCCAGCAGCCCCGGGGGGGGCCTCTACTACGAGCAGTACTTC
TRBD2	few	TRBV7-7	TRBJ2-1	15	CASSPWVWREDEQFF	TGTGCTAGCAGCCCGTGGGTGTGGCGGGAGGATGAGCAGTTCTTC
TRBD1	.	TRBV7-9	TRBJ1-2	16	CASSTHMTGANYGYTF	TGTGCCAGCAGCACCCACATGACAGGGGCCAACTATGGCTACACCTTC
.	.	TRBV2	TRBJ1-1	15	CASKQTQNTNTEAFF	TGTGCCAGCAAGCAGACTCAGAACACGAACACTGAAGCTTTCTTT
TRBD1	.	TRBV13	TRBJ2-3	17	CASSLRRDSPLTDTQYF	TGTGCCAGCAGCTTACGCCGGGACAGCCCTCTCACAGATACGCAGTATTTT
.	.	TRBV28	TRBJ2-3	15	CASSARERSGDTQYF	TGTGCCAGCAGTGCCCGAGAGAGGTCGGGAGATACGCAGTATTTT
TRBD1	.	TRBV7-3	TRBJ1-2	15	CASSLTAGGEGGYTF	TGTGCCAGCAGCTTAACGGCAGGGGGAGAGGGTGGCTACACCTTC
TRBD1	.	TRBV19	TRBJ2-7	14	CASSRETGSYEQYF	TGTGCCAGTAGTAGGGAGACAGGGTCCTACGAGCAGTACTTC
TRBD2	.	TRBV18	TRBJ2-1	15	CASSPSGTSANEQFF	TGTGCCAGCTCACCGAGTGGGACTAGCGCTAATGAGCAGTTCTTC
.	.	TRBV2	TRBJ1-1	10	CASSEGLAFF	TGTGCCAGCAGTGAAGGGCTAGCTTTCTTT